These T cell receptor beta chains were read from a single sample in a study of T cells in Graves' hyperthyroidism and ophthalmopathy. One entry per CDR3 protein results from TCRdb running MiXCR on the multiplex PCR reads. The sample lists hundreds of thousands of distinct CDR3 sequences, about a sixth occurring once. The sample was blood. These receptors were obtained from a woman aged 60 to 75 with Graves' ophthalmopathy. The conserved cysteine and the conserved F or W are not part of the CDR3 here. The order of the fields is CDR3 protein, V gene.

ASSLDDEGGNEQF TRBV6-1
ASSENLGQGLTGELF TRBV7-9
SAVGDGYEQY TRBV20-1
ASSSEPSGNTIY TRBV5-1
ASSQDQRMNTEAF TRBV4-3
ASSLGQGQTSNQPQH TRBV7-2
SATPGLAGGLYNEQF TRBV20-1
SVESATSNYGYT TRBV29-1
ASSQGRTVRGPLH TRBV14
SAPQGGANQPQH TRBV20-1
ASSYGPGEQF TRBV6-1
ASRTSGANVLT TRBV28
ASSQDSERGQQY TRBV3-1
ASSLRVPGTGQY TRBV6-2/TRBV6-3
ASSVAAQETQY TRBV9
ASTRPTGGASGELF TRBV6-2/TRBV6-3
ASNLHDYGYT TRBV5-6
ASSYWTSGNNEQF TRBV6-1
ASSPKGGDTQY TRBV7-2
ASSWGPDSTEAF TRBV7-2
ASNKRGGETQY TRBV6-2/TRBV6-3
ASSREPQGTGELF TRBV6-1
SVETGLNTEAF TRBV29-1
ASRYRAANYGYT TRBV19
ASSYSPASGGVYNEQF TRBV6-2/TRBV6-3
ASSWGPQAGTYNEQF TRBV5-8
ASSFRWQETQY TRBV7-6
ASSLRLAGIYEQF TRBV28
ASRLEGGARAEQY TRBV5-1
AINGDRGSGYT TRBV10-3
ASSTSTGAPETQY TRBV5-1
ASSVGGGKGYT TRBV7-9
ASSFSGEGKKLF TRBV7-2
SARDLGRALGTDTQY TRBV20-1
ASSFGGTEAF TRBV5-1
ASSLMKAGEKLF TRBV5-1
ASSHRSGGPLF TRBV19
ASSYTGWHTEAF TRBV6-2/TRBV6-3
ASSQGTGLRETQY TRBV28
ASSLVAGTEAF TRBV5-1
ASSFLGGNYGYT TRBV7-8
ASSLFFALAGAPYEQY TRBV28
ASSPPGQGRSYGYT TRBV18
ASSLPQGAGSPLH TRBV2
ASSSPETGGGGYT TRBV5-1
ASSQESTGMVNTGELF TRBV4-3
ATSQGAAGNTIY TRBV12-3/TRBV12-4
ASSRDYQSSYEQY TRBV7-2
SASHPSGRAPNEQY TRBV20-1
SAREKGAITYNEQF TRBV20-1
ASSRKTGPHWEQY TRBV4-3